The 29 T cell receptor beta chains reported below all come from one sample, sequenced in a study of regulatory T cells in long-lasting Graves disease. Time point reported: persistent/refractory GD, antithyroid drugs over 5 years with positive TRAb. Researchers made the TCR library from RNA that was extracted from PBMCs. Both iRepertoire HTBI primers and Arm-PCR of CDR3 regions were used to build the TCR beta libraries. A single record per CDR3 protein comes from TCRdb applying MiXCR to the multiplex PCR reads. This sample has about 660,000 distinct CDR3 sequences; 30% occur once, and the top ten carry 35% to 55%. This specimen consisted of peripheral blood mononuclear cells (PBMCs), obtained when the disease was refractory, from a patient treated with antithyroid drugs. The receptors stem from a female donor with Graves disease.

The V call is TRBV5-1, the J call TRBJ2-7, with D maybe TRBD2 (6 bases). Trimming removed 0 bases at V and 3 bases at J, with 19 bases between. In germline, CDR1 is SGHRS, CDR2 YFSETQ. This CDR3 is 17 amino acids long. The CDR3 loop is CASSLAVEGSGVYEQYF. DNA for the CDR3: TGCGCCAGCAGCTTGGCAGTGGAGGGTAGCGGAGTCTACGAGCAGTACTTC.

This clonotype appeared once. The CDR3 DNA follows: TGTGCCAGCACCGACGGGTCAGTCAACTATGGCTACACCTTC. Translation: CASTDGSVNYGYTF. V gene TRBV6-2 or TRBV6-3 combines with J gene TRBJ1-2, with D unclear. Germline values: CDR1 MNHEY, CDR2 SVGEGT. V lost 7 bases to trimming and J lost 2 bases, with 14 bases between them. This CDR3 is built from 14 residues.

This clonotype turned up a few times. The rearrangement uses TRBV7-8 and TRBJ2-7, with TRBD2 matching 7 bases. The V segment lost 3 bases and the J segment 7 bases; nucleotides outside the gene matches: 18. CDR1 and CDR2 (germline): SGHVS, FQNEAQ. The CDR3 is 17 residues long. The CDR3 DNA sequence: TGTGCCAGCAGCTTGGGCCTAGCGGTAGCAAGGGCGGGGGAGCAGTACTTC. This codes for CASSLGLAVARAGEQYF. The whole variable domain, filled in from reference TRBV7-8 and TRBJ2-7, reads GAGVSQSPRYKVAKRGQDVALRCDPISGHVSLFWYQQALGQGPEFLTYFQNEAQLDKSGLPSDRFFAERPEGSVSTLKIQRTQQEDSAVYLCASSLGLAVARAGEQYFGPGTRLTVT.

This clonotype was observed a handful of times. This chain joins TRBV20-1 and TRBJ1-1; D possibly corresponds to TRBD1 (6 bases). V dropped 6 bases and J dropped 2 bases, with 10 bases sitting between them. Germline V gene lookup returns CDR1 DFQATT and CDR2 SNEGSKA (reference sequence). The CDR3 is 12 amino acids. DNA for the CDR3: TGCAGTGCGGACAGATTTAACACTGAAGCTTTCTTT. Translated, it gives CSADRFNTEAFF.

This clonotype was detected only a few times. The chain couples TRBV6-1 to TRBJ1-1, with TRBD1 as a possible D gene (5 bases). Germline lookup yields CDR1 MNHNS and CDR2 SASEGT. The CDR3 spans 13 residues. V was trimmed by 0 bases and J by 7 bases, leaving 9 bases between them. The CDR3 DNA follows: TGTGCCAGCAGTGAAGCCACAGGCCGTGAAGCTTTCTTT. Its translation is CASSEATGREAFF.

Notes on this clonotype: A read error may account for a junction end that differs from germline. The CDR3 loop is CASSPGGTTGCTF. In DNA, the CDR3 is TGTGCCAGCTCACCAGGAGGGACCACTGGCTGCACCTTC. V usage is TRBV18 and J usage is TRBJ1-2, with a possible D match to TRBD1 (5 bases). Germline V lookup: CDR1 KGHSH, CDR2 LQKENI. The CDR3 runs 13 residues.

For the CDR3, the DNA is TGTGCCAGCAGTTACGCAGGGGGCGGCTATGGCTACACCTTC. Amino acids: CASSYAGGGYGYTF. The V gene is TRBV6-2 or TRBV6-3, the J gene TRBJ1-2; the match to TRBD1 covers 8 bases. The CDR3 contains 14 residues. The J segment lost 4 bases and the V segment lost 2 bases, leaving 3 bases of the junction unmatched. The germline gives CDR1 MNHEY, CDR2 SVGEGT.

The CDR3 sequence: CASNLAGRAEAFF. The CDR3 DNA reads TGTGCCAGTAACCTTGCAGGGCGGGCTGAAGCTTTCTTT. This chain connects TRBV11-2 to TRBJ1-1; D might be TRBD1 (5 bases). CDR3 size: 13 residues. CDR1 and CDR2 from the germline V gene are SGHAT and FQNNGV. The germline V and J ends were trimmed by 9 bases and 6 bases, with 17 bases remaining between them.

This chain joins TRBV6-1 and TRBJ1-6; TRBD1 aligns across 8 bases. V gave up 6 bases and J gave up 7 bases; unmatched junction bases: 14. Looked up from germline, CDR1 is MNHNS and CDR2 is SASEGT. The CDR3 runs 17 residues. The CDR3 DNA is TGTGCCAGCAGCGCCGAGAGGAGCCGACAGGGGAATTCACCCCTCCACTTT. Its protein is CASSAERSRQGNSPLHF.

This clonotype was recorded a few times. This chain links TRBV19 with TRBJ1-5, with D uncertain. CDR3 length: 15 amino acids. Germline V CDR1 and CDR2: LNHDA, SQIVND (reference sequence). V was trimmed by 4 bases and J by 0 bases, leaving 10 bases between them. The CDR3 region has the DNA TGTGCCAGTAGTAAACAGCTTATTAGCAATCAGCCCCAGCATTTT. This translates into CASSKQLISNQPQHF.

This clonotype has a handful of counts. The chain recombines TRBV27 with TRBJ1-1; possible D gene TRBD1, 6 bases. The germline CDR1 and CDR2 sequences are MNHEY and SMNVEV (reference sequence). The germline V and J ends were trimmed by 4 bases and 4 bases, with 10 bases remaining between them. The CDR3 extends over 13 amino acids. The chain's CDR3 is CASSYSGVTEAFF. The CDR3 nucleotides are TGTGCCAGCAGTTACTCAGGGGTCACTGAAGCTTTCTTT.

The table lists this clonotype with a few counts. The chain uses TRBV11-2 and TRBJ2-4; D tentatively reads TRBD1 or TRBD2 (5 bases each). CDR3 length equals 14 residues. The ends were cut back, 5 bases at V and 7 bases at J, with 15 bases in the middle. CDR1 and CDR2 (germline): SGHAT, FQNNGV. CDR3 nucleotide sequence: TGTGCCAGCAGCGTAACCCGGGACGTCAACATTCAGTACTTC. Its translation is CASSVTRDVNIQYF. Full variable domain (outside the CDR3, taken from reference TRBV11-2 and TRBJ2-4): EAGVAQSPRYKIIEKRQSVAFWCNPISGHATLYWYQQILGQGPKLLIQFQNNGVVDDSQLPKDRFSAERLKGVDSTLKIQPAKLEDSAVYLCASSVTRDVNIQYFGAGTRLSVL.

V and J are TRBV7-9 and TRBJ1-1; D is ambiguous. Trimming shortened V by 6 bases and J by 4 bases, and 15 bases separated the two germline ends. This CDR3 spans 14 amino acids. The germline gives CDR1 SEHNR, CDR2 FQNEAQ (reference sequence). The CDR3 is CASSASGVTTEAFF. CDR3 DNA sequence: TGTGCCAGCAGTGCGAGCGGGGTGACCACTGAAGCTTTCTTT. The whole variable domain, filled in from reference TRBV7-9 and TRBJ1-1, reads DTGVSQNPRHKITKRGQNVTFRCDPISEHNRLYWYRQTLGQGPEFLTYFQNEAQLEKSRLLSDRFSAERPKGSFSTLEIQRTEQGDSAMYLCASSASGVTTEAFFGQGTRLTVV.

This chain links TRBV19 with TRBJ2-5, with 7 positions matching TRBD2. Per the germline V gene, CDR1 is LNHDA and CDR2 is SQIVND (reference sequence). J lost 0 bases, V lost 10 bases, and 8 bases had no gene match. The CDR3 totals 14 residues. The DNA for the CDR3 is TGTGCCACCGCCAGAGCGGGAAACCAAGAGACCCAGTACTTC. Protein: CATARAGNQETQYF.

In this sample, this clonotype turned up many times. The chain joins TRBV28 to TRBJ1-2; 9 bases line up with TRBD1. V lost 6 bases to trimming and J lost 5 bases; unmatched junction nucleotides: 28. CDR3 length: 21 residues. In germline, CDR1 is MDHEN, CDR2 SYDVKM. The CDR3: CASSPNPRAGQGFRVRYGYTF. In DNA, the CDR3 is TGTGCCAGCAGCCCAAATCCCCGCGCCGGACAGGGGTTTAGGGTACGGTATGGCTACACCTTC.

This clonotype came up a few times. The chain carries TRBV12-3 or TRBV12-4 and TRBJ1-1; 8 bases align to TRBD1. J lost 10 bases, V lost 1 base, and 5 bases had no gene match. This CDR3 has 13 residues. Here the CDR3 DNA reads TGTGCCAGCAGTTTAGTAAGGACAGGGCCAGCTTTCTTT. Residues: CASSLVRTGPAFF.

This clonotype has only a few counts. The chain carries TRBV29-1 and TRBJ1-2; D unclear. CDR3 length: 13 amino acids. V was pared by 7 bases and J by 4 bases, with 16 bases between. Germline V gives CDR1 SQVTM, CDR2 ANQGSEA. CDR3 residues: CSAEDPTPYGYTF. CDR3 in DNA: TGCAGCGCCGAGGACCCTACGCCCTATGGCTACACCTTC.

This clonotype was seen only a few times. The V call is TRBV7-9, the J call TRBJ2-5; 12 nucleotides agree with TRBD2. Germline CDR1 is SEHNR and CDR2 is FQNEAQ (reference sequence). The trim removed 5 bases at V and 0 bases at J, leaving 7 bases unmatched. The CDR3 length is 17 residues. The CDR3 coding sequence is TGTGCCAGCAGCCCCCGGACTAGCGGGATGTACCAAGAGACCCAGTACTTC. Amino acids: CASSPRTSGMYQETQYF.

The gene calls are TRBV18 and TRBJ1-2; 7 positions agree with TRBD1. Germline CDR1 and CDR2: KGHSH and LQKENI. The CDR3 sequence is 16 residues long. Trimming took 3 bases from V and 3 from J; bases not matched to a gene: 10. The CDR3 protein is CASSPTTGLYDYGYTF. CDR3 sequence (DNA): TGTGCCAGCTCACCTACGACAGGGTTGTATGACTATGGCTACACCTTC.

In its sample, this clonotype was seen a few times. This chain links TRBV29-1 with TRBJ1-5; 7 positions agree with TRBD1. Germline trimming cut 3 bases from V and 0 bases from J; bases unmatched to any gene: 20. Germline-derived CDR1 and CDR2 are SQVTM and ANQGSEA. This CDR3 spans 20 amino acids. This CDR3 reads CSVEGDGTDTRSNSNQPQHF. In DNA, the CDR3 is TGCAGCGTTGAGGGTGACGGGACAGACACCAGGAGCAATAGCAATCAGCCCCAGCATTTT.

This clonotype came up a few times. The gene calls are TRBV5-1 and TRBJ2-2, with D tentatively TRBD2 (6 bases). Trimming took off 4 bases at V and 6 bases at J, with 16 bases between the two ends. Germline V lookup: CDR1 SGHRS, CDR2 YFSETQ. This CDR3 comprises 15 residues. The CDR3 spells CASSPNTGGAGELFF. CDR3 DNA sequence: TGCGCCAGCAGCCCCAACACCGGAGGGGCCGGGGAGCTGTTTTTT.

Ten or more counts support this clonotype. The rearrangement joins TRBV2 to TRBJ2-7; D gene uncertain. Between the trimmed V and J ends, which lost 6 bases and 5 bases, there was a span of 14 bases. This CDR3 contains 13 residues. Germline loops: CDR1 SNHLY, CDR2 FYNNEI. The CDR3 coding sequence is TGTGCCAGCAGCGAGTCAGCCTTTGACGAGCAGTACTTC. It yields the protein CASSESAFDEQYF.

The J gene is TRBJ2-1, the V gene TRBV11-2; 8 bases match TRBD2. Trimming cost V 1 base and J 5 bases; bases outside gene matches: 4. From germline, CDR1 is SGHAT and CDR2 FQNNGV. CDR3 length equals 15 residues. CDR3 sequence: CASSLVTSAHNEQFF. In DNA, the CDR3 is TGTGCCAGCAGCTTAGTGACTAGCGCCCACAATGAGCAGTTCTTC.

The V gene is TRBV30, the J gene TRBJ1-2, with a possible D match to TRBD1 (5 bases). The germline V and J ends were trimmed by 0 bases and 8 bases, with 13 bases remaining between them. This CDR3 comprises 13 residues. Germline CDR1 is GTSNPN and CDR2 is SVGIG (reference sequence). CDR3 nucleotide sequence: TGTGCCTGGAGTGTACGCGGGGCGAACGGCTACACCTTC. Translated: CAWSVRGANGYTF.

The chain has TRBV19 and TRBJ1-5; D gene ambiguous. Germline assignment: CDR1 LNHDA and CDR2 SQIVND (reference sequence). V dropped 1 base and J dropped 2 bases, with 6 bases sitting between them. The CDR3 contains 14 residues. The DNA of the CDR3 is TGTGCCAGTAGTATAGTCAGAGGCAATCAGCCCCAGCATTTT. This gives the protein CASSIVRGNQPQHF.

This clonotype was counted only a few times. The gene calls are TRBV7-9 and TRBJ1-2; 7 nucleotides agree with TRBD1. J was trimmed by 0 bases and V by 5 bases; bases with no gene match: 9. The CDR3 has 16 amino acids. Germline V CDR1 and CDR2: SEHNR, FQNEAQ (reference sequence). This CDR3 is CASSARQGATNYGYTF. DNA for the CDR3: TGTGCCAGCAGCGCCCGACAGGGAGCGACTAACTATGGCTACACCTTC. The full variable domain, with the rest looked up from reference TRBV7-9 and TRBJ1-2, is DTGVSQNPRHKITKRGQNVTFRCDPISEHNRLYWYRQTLGQGPEFLTYFQNEAQLEKSRLLSDRFSAERPKGSFSTLEIQRTEQGDSAMYLCASSARQGATNYGYTFGSGTRLTVV.

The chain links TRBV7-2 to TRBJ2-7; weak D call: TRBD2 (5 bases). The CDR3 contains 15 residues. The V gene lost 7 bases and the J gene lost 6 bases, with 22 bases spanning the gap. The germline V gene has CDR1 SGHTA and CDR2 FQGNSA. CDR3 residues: CASTKTAGPRAEQYF. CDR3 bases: TGTGCCAGCACCAAAACCGCGGGCCCTAGGGCCGAGCAGTACTTC.

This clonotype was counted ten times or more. CDR3 sequence reads: CASTRTSYLYEQYF. For the CDR3, the DNA is TGTGCCAGCACGAGGACTAGCTATCTCTACGAGCAGTACTTC. The chain links TRBV2 to TRBJ2-7, with 8 positions matching TRBD2. This CDR3 has 14 amino acids. Germline CDR1 SNHLY, CDR2 FYNNEI. J gave up 3 bases and V 7 bases, and 8 bases lay outside the gene matches.

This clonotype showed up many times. As DNA, the CDR3 is TGTGCCACTAGACCGGGACAGGGCTACGAGCAGTACTTC. It yields the protein CATRPGQGYEQYF. The chain joins TRBV2 to TRBJ2-7, with 9 positions matching TRBD1. This CDR3 contains 13 residues. The V segment lost 10 bases and the J segment 3 bases; nucleotides outside the gene matches: 7. Germline-derived CDR1 and CDR2 are SNHLY and FYNNEI.